This T cell receptor (beta chain) was retrieved from a study of blood T cell repertoires in COVID-19 (dated by TCRdb to the early 2020s). Notes on the research overall: Collaborator samples came from the United States, Italy and Spain and covered acute and convalescent phases of COVID-19. The material from the prospective study consisted of cDNA or gDNA derived from T cells, B-cell-depleted T cells, or PBMCs. Subjects who had been exposed to COVID-19, were actively infected with it, or had recovered from it provided the deeply sampled blood TCRbeta repertoires that made up the dataset. The repertoires were released in a freely available public database intended as a resource for research on the immune response to SARS-CoV-2. The samples were drawn from the first 160 participants of the ongoing ImmuneRACE study and from some 1,300 subjects provided by 6 global collaborators. Nearly every sample came with metadata listing a de-identified subject ID, COVID-19 status, age in years and sex. Where available, HLA class I and class II types were taken from metadata supplied by the sample provider and were not determined by assay-based typing.

What the authors observed across the whole study: Clinical and demographic metadata were provided uncurated, with the amount varying by source and participant.

TCRbeta CDR3 regions were amplified from genomic DNA using the immunoSEQ Assay, a bias-controlled multiplex PCR. The authors processed their data as follows. The number of nucleated cells in each sample was estimated by amplification of reference gene primers within the assay. To quantify the absolute abundance of each unique TCRbeta CDR3 rearrangement, sequence reads were collapsed and filtered. For each sample, productive Simpson clonality was calculated as the square root of Simpson's diversity index across productive rearrangements. TCRdb obtained this table from immuneACCESS and retained in-frame rearrangements with V and J assigned. These tables miss some clones; where compared with another copy, unresolved V genes account for less than half of the shortfall, and the remainder is unexplained. V and J calls and clone size are given by that table; D and trimming were obtained from the DNA. The sample records approximately 150,000 clones, under 90% of which are singletons. The top ten clonotypes cover roughly 8.2% of the sample.

Whole blood was collected in K2EDTA tubes by collaborating institutions according to the institutions' own protocols. For TCRbeta analysis, collaborators shipped samples as frozen whole blood, isolated PBMCs, or DNA extracted from either of those sample types. CDR3 length: 15 amino acids, cysteine to phenylalanine. CDR3 DNA is the only sequence kept; it has 45 bases, read in frame from the first base. Between the V and J ends, shortened by 5 bases and 3 bases respectively, the junction contains 16 bases. The germline V gene supplies CDR1 SGHRS and CDR2 YFSETQ. As concerns this clone: Its binding antigen is unknown. There are no base qualities to consult, and no much larger clone falls within one base.

The chain is assembled from TRBV5-1 and TRBJ2-3; TRBD2 might be the D gene, on 5 matching bases. The sequencing input was peripheral blood. The source of this sequence is a human donor in a cohort sampled during active COVID-19. In nucleotides, the sequence is TGCGCCAGCAGGGCTCTAGCCCTTGGTACAGATACGCAGTATTTT. Translated, this is CASRALALGTDTQYF.